This is a list of T cell receptor beta chains from one sample in a study of T cells expressing NK-cell markers. TCRdb reworked the 5' RACE reads into one entry per CDR3 protein, no DNA. The sample table sets out about 400,000 distinct CDR3 sequences. The specimen sequenced was blood T cells: a sorted CD56 or NKG2C T cell subset, CD4+ or CD8+ T cells, or bulk PBMC T cells (not recorded which). The receptors originated from a woman aged 50 to 60 in good health. The CDR3 runs from the conserved cysteine through the conserved F or W. Fields, in order: V gene, J gene, CDR3 length, CDR3 protein.

V gene: TRBV29-1; J gene: TRBJ1-2; CDR3 length: 12; CDR3 protein: CSGQQGFGGYTF
V gene: TRBV7-6; J gene: TRBJ2-1; CDR3 length: 16; CDR3 protein: CASSLPIAGGPYEQFF
V gene: TRBV7-8; J gene: TRBJ1-2; CDR3 length: 15; CDR3 protein: CASSPRGQGTYGYTF
V gene: TRBV24-1; J gene: TRBJ1-3; CDR3 length: 13; CDR3 protein: CATRRDRGNTIYF
V gene: TRBV7-8; J gene: TRBJ2-2; CDR3 length: 16; CDR3 protein: CASSSRLRGETGELFF
V gene: TRBV7-2; J gene: TRBJ2-1; CDR3 length: 14; CDR3 protein: CASRAIRGDNEQFF
V gene: TRBV20-1; J gene: TRBJ2-7; CDR3 length: 14; CDR3 protein: CSAQVSGSMYEQYF
V gene: TRBV18; J gene: TRBJ1-5; CDR3 length: 15; CDR3 protein: CASSREQSSNQPQHF
V gene: TRBV7-9; J gene: TRBJ2-3; CDR3 length: 18; CDR3 protein: CASSFYPTGKRSTDTQYF
V gene: TRBV5-1; J gene: TRBJ2-5; CDR3 length: 15; CDR3 protein: CASSPGQGRLETQYF
V gene: TRBV30; J gene: TRBJ2-1; CDR3 length: 15; CDR3 protein: CAWSVGGASYNEQFF
V gene: TRBV20-1; J gene: TRBJ1-1; CDR3 length: 12; CDR3 protein: CSARHRPDEAFF
V gene: TRBV5-6; J gene: TRBJ2-3; CDR3 length: 15; CDR3 protein: CASSLLAGGADTQYF
V gene: TRBV13; J gene: TRBJ2-3; CDR3 length: 15; CDR3 protein: CASSDTGGSKDTQYF
V gene: TRBV11-2; J gene: TRBJ2-2; CDR3 length: 18; CDR3 protein: CASSLSALRTGLTGELFF
V gene: TRBV4-1; J gene: TRBJ1-6; CDR3 length: 13; CDR3 protein: CASSGRERSPLHF
V gene: TRBV5-1; J gene: TRBJ2-5; CDR3 length: 13; CDR3 protein: CASSHPGNLTQYF
V gene: TRBV5-1; J gene: TRBJ1-5; CDR3 length: 15; CDR3 protein: CASSLGTVSNQPQHF
V gene: TRBV11-2; J gene: TRBJ1-3; CDR3 length: 14; CDR3 protein: CASSSSTGGNTIYF
V gene: TRBV29-1; J gene: TRBJ2-7; CDR3 length: 11; CDR3 protein: CSVGGGTEQYF
V gene: TRBV12-3/TRBV12-4; J gene: TRBJ1-1; CDR3 length: 13; CDR3 protein: CASNLPGATEAFF
V gene: TRBV27; J gene: TRBJ2-1; CDR3 length: 18; CDR3 protein: CASSLSQGLVPIYNEQFF
V gene: TRBV14; J gene: TRBJ2-2; CDR3 length: 15; CDR3 protein: CASSLSGRVPGELFF
V gene: TRBV5-6; J gene: TRBJ2-2; CDR3 length: 15; CDR3 protein: CASSPGTSNTGELFF
V gene: TRBV3-1; J gene: TRBJ1-4; CDR3 length: 13; CDR3 protein: CASSPGTLEKLFF
V gene: TRBV5-1; J gene: TRBJ2-1; CDR3 length: 20; CDR3 protein: CASSLGGGRLRTSGRNEQFF
V gene: TRBV12-3/TRBV12-4; J gene: TRBJ2-3; CDR3 length: 18; CDR3 protein: CASSFAGGLGSGSDTQYF
V gene: TRBV11-2; J gene: TRBJ2-1; CDR3 length: 18; CDR3 protein: CASSLGPGLAGFYNEQFF
V gene: TRBV12-3/TRBV12-4; J gene: TRBJ2-7; CDR3 length: 14; CDR3 protein: CASTRPRQGWVQYF
V gene: TRBV7-7; J gene: TRBJ2-3; CDR3 length: 18; CDR3 protein: CASSPSSRLAGGTDTQYF
V gene: TRBV12-3/TRBV12-4; J gene: TRBJ1-2; CDR3 length: 12; CDR3 protein: CASSPGRSGYTF
V gene: TRBV29-1; J gene: TRBJ2-4; CDR3 length: 14; CDR3 protein: CSVVIGLHKNIQYF
V gene: TRBV4-1; J gene: TRBJ2-7; CDR3 length: 15; CDR3 protein: CASSHRTGDLYEQYF
V gene: TRBV4-2; J gene: TRBJ2-4; CDR3 length: 18; CDR3 protein: CASSQGTKTGLAKNIQYF
V gene: TRBV7-8; J gene: TRBJ1-5; CDR3 length: 13; CDR3 protein: CASSPFPNQPQHF
V gene: TRBV24-1; J gene: TRBJ2-1; CDR3 length: 15; CDR3 protein: CATSDLRGGGNEQFF
V gene: TRBV30; J gene: TRBJ1-1; CDR3 length: 15; CDR3 protein: CAVRSRTGTNTEAFF
V gene: TRBV29-1; J gene: TRBJ2-5; CDR3 length: 16; CDR3 protein: CSVLGLAGASQETQYF
V gene: TRBV2; J gene: TRBJ2-7; CDR3 length: 15; CDR3 protein: CASGTRTPFSYEQYF
V gene: TRBV27; J gene: TRBJ2-7; CDR3 length: 14; CDR3 protein: CASSYGPSSYEQYF
V gene: TRBV6-2/TRBV6-3; J gene: TRBJ2-5; CDR3 length: 15; CDR3 protein: CASSYSGTGSETQYF